This is a list of T cell receptor beta chains from one sample in a study of immune characterization of retroperitoneal liposarcoma. TCRdb re-called the PCR reads through MiXCR, storing one row per CDR3 protein. This table holds under 11,000 distinct CDR3 sequences, 22% found once. The sequencing input was blood. The receptors come from a female donor with retroperitoneal liposarcoma. The CDR3 runs from the conserved cysteine through the conserved F or W. A D gene is named only where the DNA matches it firmly. Clone size appears in some rows only: once, few, many, or a class for an expanded clone.

CASSDRLETGELFF	TGTGCCAGCAGTGACCGGCTGGAAACCGGGGAGCTGTTTTTT	-	TRBV6-4	TRBJ2-2	many
CASIDGGELAGAGSSYNEQFF	TGTGCCAGCATCGACGGGGGAGAATTAGCGGGAGCGGGGAGCTCCTACAATGAGCAGTTCTTC	TRBD2	TRBV6-4	TRBJ2-1	many
CASKRERYEQYF	TGTGCCAGCAAGCGAGAACGATACGAGCAGTACTTC	-	TRBV6-1	TRBJ2-7	many
CATSSNRGDSYEQYF	TGTGCCACCAGCAGCAACAGGGGCGACTCCTACGAGCAGTACTTC	TRBD1	TRBV15	TRBJ2-7	-
CASSLRSGKSYEQYF	TGTGCCAGCAGTTTACGTAGCGGAAAATCCTACGAGCAGTACTTC	-	TRBV27	TRBJ2-7	few
CASSPPGGRRDAFF	TGTGCCAGCAGCCCCCCCGGAGGCCGGAGGGATGCTTTCTTT	-	TRBV12-3/TRBV12-4	TRBJ1-1	medium-sized
CASSPGTSGDNEQFF	TGTGCCAGCAGTCCCGGGACTAGCGGCGACAATGAGCAGTTCTTC	TRBD2	TRBV6-1	TRBJ2-1	medium-sized
CASSFMGEQFF	TGTGCCAGCAGTTTCATGGGTGAGCAGTTCTTC	-	TRBV12-3/TRBV12-4	TRBJ2-1	many
CASSLRGTRGGPDTQYF	TGTGCCAGCAGCTTAAGGGGGACTAGGGGGGGCCCAGATACGCAGTATTTT	TRBD2	TRBV7-6	TRBJ2-3	-
CASSFEGGFQETQYF	TGTGCCAGCAGTTTCGAGGGGGGATTCCAAGAGACCCAGTACTTC	-	TRBV27	TRBJ2-5	many
CASSPRTAEPYF	TGTGCCAGCAGTCCCCGGACAGCTGAGCCGTACTTC	-	TRBV12-3/TRBV12-4	TRBJ2-1	medium-sized
CASSPRTDQPQHF	TGTGCCAGCAGTCCCCGGACGGATCAGCCCCAGCATTTT	-	TRBV27	TRBJ1-5	-
CASAEGSSYEQYF	TGTGCTTCCGCCGAGGGCAGCTCCTACGAGCAGTACTTC	-	TRBV6-1	TRBJ2-7	few
CASSYSGGKNSPLHF	TGTGCCAGCAGTTACTCCGGCGGGAAGAATTCACCCCTCCACTTT	-	TRBV6-5	TRBJ1-6	many
CASSQGRTQYF	TGTGCCAGCAGCCAAGGACGGACCCAGTATTTT	-	TRBV6-1	TRBJ2-3	-
CATSREGGPTDTQYF	TGTGCCACCAGCAGAGAGGGAGGGCCCACAGATACGCAGTATTTT	TRBD2	TRBV15	TRBJ2-3	-
CASSEASDYEQYF	TGTGCCAGCAGTGAAGCGAGCGACTACGAGCAGTACTTC	-	TRBV6-1	TRBJ2-7	medium-sized
CASSFGQATGELFF	TGTGCCAGCAGCTTTGGGCAAGCCACCGGGGAGCTGTTTTTT	-	TRBV7-8	TRBJ2-2	-
CASSLLARQETQYF	TGTGCCAGCAGTTTGCTAGCGAGGCAAGAGACCCAGTACTTC	-	TRBV12-3/TRBV12-4	TRBJ2-5	few
CASSVGGREQFF	TGTGCCAGCAGTGTGGGGGGTCGGGAGCAGTTCTTC	-	TRBV6-1	TRBJ2-1	medium-sized
CAIRNAYNEQFF	TGTGCCATCAGGAACGCTTACAATGAGCAGTTCTTC	-	TRBV10-3	TRBJ2-1	medium-sized
CASSGSGLAGSPGELFF	TGTGCCAGCAGTGGGAGCGGACTAGCGGGAAGCCCCGGGGAGCTGTTTTTT	TRBD2	TRBV6-1	TRBJ2-2	many
CASRGLAGVRADTQYF	TGTGCCAGCAGAGGACTAGCGGGAGTTCGGGCAGATACGCAGTATTTT	TRBD2	TRBV27	TRBJ2-3	-
CASSRPGLAGVYEQYF	TGTGCCAGCAGCCGACCCGGACTAGCGGGTGTCTACGAGCAGTACTTC	TRBD2	TRBV6-1	TRBJ2-7	-
CSARRRAGLAGGNEQYF	TGCAGTGCTAGAAGACGCGCGGGACTAGCGGGAGGCAACGAGCAGTACTTC	TRBD2	TRBV20-1	TRBJ2-7	-
CAIIDRGRGRVEQFF	TGTGCCATCATTGATAGGGGCAGGGGGCGAGTTGAGCAGTTCTTC	TRBD1	TRBV10-3	TRBJ2-1	few
CASSLEEGRRGYTF	TGTGCCAGCAGCTTAGAAGAGGGGCGGAGGGGCTACACCTTC	-	TRBV7-8	TRBJ1-2	-
CASSPDRVKYGYTF	TGTGCCAGCAGCCCGGACAGGGTAAAATATGGCTACACCTTC	TRBD1	TRBV6-1	TRBJ1-2	medium-sized
CASSLLLASEQFF	TGTGCCAGCAGCCTCCTACTAGCCAGTGAGCAGTTCTTC	-	TRBV7-2	TRBJ2-1	many
CASSDQRSTDTQYF	TGCGCCAGCAGTGATCAAAGGAGCACAGATACGCAGTATTTT	-	TRBV10-1	TRBJ2-3	medium-sized
CASSLAAGAAYNEQFF	TGCGCCAGCAGCTTAGCAGCGGGAGCGGCCTACAATGAGCAGTTCTTC	TRBD2	TRBV5-1	TRBJ2-1	-
CATSQGADTQYF	TGTGCCACCTCCCAGGGGGCAGATACGCAGTATTTT	TRBD1	TRBV6-6	TRBJ2-3	medium-sized
CAISGDPYEQYF	TGTGCCATCAGTGGAGACCCCTACGAGCAGTACTTC	-	TRBV10-3	TRBJ2-7	many
CASRLQGTETQYF	TGTGCCAGCAGATTACAGGGGACAGAGACCCAGTACTTC	TRBD1	TRBV6-1	TRBJ2-5	medium-sized
CASSLWEGSTEAFF	TGTGCCAGCAGTTTATGGGAGGGGTCCACTGAAGCTTTCTTT	-	TRBV12-3/TRBV12-4	TRBJ1-1	-
CASSSSGGYNEQYF	TGTGCCAGCAGTTCTAGCGGGGGCTACAATGAGCAGTACTTC	TRBD2	TRBV6-9	TRBJ2-7	medium-sized
CASSLVQTDTQYF	TGTGCCAGCAGCTTAGTTCAAACAGATACGCAGTATTTT	-	TRBV11-3	TRBJ2-3	few
CAWSVKGLIPGELFF	TGTGCCTGGAGTGTAAAAGGATTAATCCCCGGGGAGCTGTTTTTT	-	TRBV30	TRBJ2-2	-
CASSETPPPEQYF	TGCGCCAGCAGTGAAACACCTCCCCCCGAGCAGTACTTC	-	TRBV10-2	TRBJ2-7	large
CASSDSTSYNEQFF	TGTGCCAGCAGTGACTCTACCTCCTACAATGAGCAGTTCTTC	-	TRBV6-4	TRBJ2-1	medium-sized
CASSLVVSGGAYNEQYF	TGTGCCAGCAGTTTAGTAGTTAGCGGGGGTGCGTACAATGAGCAGTACTTC	TRBD2	TRBV12-3/TRBV12-4	TRBJ2-7	-
CASSRLELAGSTDTQYF	TGTGCCAGCAGCAGATTAGAACTAGCGGGCTCCACAGATACGCAGTATTTT	TRBD2	TRBV28	TRBJ2-3	-